This TCR beta chain was profiled in a study of PD-1 blockade in mismatch repair-deficient tumors. Study results and limitations: After pembrolizumab, tumor-resident clones rose rapidly, then generally contracted before radiologic responses.

The method was immunoSEQ multiplex PCR; TCRdb's version includes in-frame clones alone and lacks a portion of them. The profile shows about 84,000 clones, 81% of them singletons. V lost 2 bases and J 7 bases, leaving 11 bases between the germline ends. Germline CDR1 is ENHRY and CDR2 is SYGVKD. The CDR3 is 13 residues long. Remarks on this clone: The antigen is undetermined.

The sequence was collected from an adult with mismatch repair-deficient cancer. The J gene is TRBJ2-5, the V gene TRBV10-3, with a possible D match to TRBD2 (6 bases). Here the sequenced sample was peripheral blood, taken 12 weeks after starting pembrolizumab. CDR3 nucleotides: TGTGCCATCAGTGAGGAGGGACTTGGGACCCAGTACTTC. Its translation is CAISEEGLGTQYF.